This T cell receptor (beta chain) emerged from a study of identical twins. From the 5' RACE reads, TCRdb called clonotypes with MiXCR, one entry per CDR3 protein. Of hundreds of thousands of distinct CDR3 sequences in the sample, roughly 6% were seen once. Many counts were recorded for this clonotype. The sequence was obtained from a man aged 18 to 29 in good health. Sequenced sample: naive T cells sorted from blood.

In nucleotides, the CDR3 is TGCAGGGCGACAGGGGGCGAAGGCTACACCTTC. This gives the protein CRATGGEGYTF. The chain recombines TRBV20-1 with TRBJ1-2; TRBD1 matches at 10 bases. The CDR3 totals 11 residues. CDR1 and CDR2 (germline): DFQATT, SNEGSKA (reference sequence).